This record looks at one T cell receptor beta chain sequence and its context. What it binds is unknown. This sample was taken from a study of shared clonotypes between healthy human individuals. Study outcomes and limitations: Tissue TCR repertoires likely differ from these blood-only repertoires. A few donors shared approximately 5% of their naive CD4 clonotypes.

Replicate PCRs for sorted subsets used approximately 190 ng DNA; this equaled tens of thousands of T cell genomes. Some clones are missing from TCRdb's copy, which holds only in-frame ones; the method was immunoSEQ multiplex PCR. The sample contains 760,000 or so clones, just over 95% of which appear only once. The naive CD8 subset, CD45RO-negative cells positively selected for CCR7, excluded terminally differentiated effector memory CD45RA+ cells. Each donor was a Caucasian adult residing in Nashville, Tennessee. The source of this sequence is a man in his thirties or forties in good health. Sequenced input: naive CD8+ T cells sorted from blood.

The CDR3 sequence is CASSPPGAPEQYF. The CDR3 DNA is TGTGCCAGCTCACCACCCGGAGCGCCCGAGCAGTACTTC. This rearrangement joins TRBV18 to TRBJ2-7; D ambiguous. CDR1 KGHSH and CDR2 LQKENI come from the germline V gene. V shed 0 bases and J shed 6 bases, with 9 bases lying between them. This CDR3 spans 13 amino acids.